This TCR beta chain was captured by sequencing in a study of OX40 agonist ivuxolimab in advanced cancers. Study-level information: A male proportion of more than 75% was recorded, with mean age roughly 60 years and range roughly 23 to 79.

The data were produced by immunoSEQ multiplex PCR, yet TCRdb's version contains in-frame clones alone and is incomplete. The sample holds approximately 100,000 clones, 90% seen once. The CDR3 extends over 15 amino acids. The germline CDR1 and CDR2 sequences are KGHSH and LQKENI. Trimming removed 0 bases from V and 6 bases from J, with 15 bases in between. The chain is built from TRBV18 and TRBJ2-7; D is undetermined. The material was CD4+ or CD8+ T cells sorted from blood, obtained in a trial of the OX40 agonist ivuxolimab. The TCR originated in an adult with an advanced solid tumor such as melanoma, head and neck, liver or kidney cancer. The CDR3 bases are TGTGCCAGCTCACCACCGAAGCTAGATGCGGTCGAGCAGTACTTC. Encoded protein: CASSPPKLDAVEQYF.